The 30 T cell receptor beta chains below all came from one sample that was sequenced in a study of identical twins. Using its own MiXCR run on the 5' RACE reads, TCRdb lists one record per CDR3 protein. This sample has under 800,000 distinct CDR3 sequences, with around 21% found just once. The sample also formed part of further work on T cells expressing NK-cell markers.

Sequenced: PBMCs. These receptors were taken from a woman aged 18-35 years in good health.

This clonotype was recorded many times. Written as DNA, the CDR3 is TGCAGCGTTGTACGGGTCGCGGGATCCAGCACAGATACGCAGTATTTT. As protein: CSVVRVAGSSTDTQYF. V is TRBV29-1 and J is TRBJ2-3; TRBD2 is a possible D gene (6 bases). CDR3 length: 16 residues. Per germline, CDR1 SQVTM and CDR2 ANQGSEA. V was shortened by 4 bases and J by 0 bases, with 17 bases between the two germline ends.

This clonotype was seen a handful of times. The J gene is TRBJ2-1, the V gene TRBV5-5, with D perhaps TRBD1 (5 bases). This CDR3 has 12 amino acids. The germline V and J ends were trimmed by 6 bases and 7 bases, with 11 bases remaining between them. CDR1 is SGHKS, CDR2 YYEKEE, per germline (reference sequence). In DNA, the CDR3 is TGTGCCAGCACCCCGACAGAGAATGAGCAGTTCTTC. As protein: CASTPTENEQFF.

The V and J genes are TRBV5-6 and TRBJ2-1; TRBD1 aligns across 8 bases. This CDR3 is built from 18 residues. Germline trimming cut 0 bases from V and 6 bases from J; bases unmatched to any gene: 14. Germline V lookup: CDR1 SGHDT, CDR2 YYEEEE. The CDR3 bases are TGTGCCAGCAGCTTGGAAGTCGCCGGGACAGGATTGGGCAATGAGCAGTTCTTC. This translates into CASSLEVAGTGLGNEQFF.

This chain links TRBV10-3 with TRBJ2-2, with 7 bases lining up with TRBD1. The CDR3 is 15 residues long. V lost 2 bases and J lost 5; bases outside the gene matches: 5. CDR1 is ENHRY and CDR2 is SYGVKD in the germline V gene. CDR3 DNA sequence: TGTGCCATCAGTGAGACCGAACAGGGGACCGGGGAGCTGTTTTTT. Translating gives CAISETEQGTGELFF.

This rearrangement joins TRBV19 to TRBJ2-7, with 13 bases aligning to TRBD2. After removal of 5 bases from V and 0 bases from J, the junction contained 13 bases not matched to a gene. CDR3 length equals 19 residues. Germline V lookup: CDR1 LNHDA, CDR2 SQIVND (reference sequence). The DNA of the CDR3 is TGTGCCAGTAGTCTGCCGGGACTAGCGGGGTCCCCTTTCTCCTACGAGCAGTACTTC. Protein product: CASSLPGLAGSPFSYEQYF.

The CDR3 DNA follows: TGCGCCAGCAGCTTGGGGCACGGGAACACTGAAGCTTTCTTT. Its translation: CASSLGHGNTEAFF. This chain connects TRBV5-1 to TRBJ1-1; D ambiguous. Germline V gives CDR1 SGHRS, CDR2 YFSETQ. The CDR3 length is 14 residues. Trimming pared 0 bases from V and 1 base from J, leaving 7 bases between.

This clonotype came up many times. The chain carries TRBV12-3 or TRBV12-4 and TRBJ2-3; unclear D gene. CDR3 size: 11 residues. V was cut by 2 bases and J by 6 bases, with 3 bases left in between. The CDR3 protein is CASSLWDTQYF. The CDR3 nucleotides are TGTGCCAGCAGTTTATGGGATACGCAGTATTTT.

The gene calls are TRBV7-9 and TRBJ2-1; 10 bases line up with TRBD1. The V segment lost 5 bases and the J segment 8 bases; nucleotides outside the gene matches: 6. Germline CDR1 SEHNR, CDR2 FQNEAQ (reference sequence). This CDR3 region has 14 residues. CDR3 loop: CASSQRDRGYEQFF. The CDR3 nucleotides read TGTGCCAGCAGCCAAAGGGACAGGGGATATGAGCAGTTCTTC.

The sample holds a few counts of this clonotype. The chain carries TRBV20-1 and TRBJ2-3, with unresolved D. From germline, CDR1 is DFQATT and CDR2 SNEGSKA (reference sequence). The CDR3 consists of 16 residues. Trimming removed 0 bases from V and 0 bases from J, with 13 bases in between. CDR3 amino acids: CSARDHLRTSTDTQYF. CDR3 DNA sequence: TGCAGTGCTAGAGATCATTTGCGTACTAGCACAGATACGCAGTATTTT.

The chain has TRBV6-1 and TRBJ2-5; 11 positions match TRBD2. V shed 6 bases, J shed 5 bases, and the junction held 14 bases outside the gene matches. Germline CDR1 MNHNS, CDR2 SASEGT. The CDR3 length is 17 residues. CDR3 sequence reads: CASSRRTSGWVEETQYF. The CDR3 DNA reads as TGTGCCAGCAGCCGCCGGACTAGCGGGTGGGTTGAGGAGACCCAGTACTTC.

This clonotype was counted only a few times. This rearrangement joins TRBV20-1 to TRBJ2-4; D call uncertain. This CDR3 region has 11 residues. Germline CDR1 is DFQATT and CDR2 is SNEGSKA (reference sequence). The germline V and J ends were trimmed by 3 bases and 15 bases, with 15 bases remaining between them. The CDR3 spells CSASVAGFRYF. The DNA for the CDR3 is TGCAGTGCTAGCGTTGCTGGTTTCCGGTACTTC.

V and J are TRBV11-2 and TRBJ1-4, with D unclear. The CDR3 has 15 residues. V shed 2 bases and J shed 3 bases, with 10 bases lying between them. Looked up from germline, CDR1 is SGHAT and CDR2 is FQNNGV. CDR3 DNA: TGTGCCAGCAGCTTAATGGGCGGGGCTAATGAAAAACTGTTTTTT. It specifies CASSLMGGANEKLFF.

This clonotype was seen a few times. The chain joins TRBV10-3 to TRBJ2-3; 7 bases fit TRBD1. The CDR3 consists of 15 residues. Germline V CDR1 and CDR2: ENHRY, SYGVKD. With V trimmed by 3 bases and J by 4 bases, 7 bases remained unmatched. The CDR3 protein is CAISDPRGSPDTQYF. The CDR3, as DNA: TGTGCCATCAGTGACCCCAGGGGGTCCCCAGATACGCAGTATTTT.

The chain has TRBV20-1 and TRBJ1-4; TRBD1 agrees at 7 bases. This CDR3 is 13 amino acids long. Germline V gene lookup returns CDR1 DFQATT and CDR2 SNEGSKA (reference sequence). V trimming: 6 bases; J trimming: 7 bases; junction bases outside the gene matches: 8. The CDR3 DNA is TGCAGTGCCAGGGGGGGGGAGGGTGAAAAACTGTTTTTT. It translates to CSARGGEGEKLFF.

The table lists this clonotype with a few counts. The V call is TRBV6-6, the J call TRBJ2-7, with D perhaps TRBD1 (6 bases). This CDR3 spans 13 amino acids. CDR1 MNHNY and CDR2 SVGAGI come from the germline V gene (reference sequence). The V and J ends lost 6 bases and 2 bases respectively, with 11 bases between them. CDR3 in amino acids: CASSRGQAYEQYF. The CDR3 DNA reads TGTGCCAGCAGCCGGGGACAAGCCTACGAGCAGTACTTC.

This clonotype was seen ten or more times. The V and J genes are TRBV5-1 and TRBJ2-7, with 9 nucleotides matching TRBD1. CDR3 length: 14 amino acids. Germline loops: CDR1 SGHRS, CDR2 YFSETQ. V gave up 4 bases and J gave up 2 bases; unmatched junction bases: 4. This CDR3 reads CASSGGTGTYEQYF. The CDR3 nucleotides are TGCGCCAGCAGCGGAGGGACAGGGACCTACGAGCAGTACTTC.

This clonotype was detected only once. The DNA of the CDR3 is TGCGCCAGCAGCTTGGGAGATTGGGCAAATGAGCAGTTCTTC. Its protein product is CASSLGDWANEQFF. The V gene is TRBV5-1, the J gene TRBJ2-1; D is uncertain. Germline CDR1 is SGHRS and CDR2 is YFSETQ. This CDR3 region has 14 residues. The germline V and J ends were trimmed by 0 bases and 7 bases, with 11 bases remaining between them.

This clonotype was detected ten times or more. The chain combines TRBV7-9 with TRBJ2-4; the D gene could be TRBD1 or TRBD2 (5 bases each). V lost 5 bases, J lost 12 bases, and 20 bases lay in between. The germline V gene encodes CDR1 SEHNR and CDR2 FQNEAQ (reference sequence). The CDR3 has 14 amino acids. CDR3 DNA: TGTGCCAGCAGCCTCGCTAGCACCGGGGCGACTCAGTACTTC. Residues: CASSLASTGATQYF.

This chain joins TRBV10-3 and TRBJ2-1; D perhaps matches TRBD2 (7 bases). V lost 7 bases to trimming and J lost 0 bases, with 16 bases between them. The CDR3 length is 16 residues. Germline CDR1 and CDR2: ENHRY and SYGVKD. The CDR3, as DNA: TGTGCCATCATGGGGGGGGCGGGTAGCTCCTACAATGAGCAGTTCTTC. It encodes CAIMGGAGSSYNEQFF.

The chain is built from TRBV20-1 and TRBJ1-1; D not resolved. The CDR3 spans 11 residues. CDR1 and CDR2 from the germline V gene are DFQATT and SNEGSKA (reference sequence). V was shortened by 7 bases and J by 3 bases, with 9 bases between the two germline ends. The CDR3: CSVRRDTEAFF. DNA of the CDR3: TGCAGTGTACGGAGGGACACTGAAGCTTTCTTT.

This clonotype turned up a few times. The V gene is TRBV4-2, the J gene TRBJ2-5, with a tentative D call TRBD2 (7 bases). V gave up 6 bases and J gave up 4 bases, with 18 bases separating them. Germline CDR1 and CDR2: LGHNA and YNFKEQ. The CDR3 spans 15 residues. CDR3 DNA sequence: TGTGCCAGCAGTCACGAAGGGGGGGAGGGAGAGACCCAGTACTTC. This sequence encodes CASSHEGGEGETQYF.

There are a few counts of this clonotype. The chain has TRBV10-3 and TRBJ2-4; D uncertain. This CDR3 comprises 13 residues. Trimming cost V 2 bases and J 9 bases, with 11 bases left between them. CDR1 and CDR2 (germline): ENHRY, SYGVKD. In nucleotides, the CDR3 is TGTGCCATCAGTGAGAGTAGATCGGGCATTCAGTACTTC. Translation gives CAISESRSGIQYF.

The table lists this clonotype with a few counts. DNA of the CDR3: TGTGCCAGCAGTGCCCGTGCGGGGAGGGATTCACCCCTCCACTTT. This encodes CASSARAGRDSPLHF. V and J are TRBV9 and TRBJ1-6; D not certain. CDR3 length equals 15 residues. Germline CDR1 reads SGDLS; CDR2 reads YYNGEE. V shed 5 bases and J shed 8 bases, with 17 bases lying between them.

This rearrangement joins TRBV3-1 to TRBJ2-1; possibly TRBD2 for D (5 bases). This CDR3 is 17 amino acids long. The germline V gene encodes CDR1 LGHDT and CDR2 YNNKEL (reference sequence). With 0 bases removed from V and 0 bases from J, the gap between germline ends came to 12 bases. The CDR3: CASSQESGSYSYNEQFF. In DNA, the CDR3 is TGTGCCAGCAGCCAAGAGTCGGGGTCCTACTCCTACAATGAGCAGTTCTTC.

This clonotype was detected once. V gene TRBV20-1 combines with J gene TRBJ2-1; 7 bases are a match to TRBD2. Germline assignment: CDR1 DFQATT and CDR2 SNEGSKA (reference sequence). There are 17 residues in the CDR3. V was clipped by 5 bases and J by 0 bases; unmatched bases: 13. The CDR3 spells CSAPRTRNPSSYNEQFF. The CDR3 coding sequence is TGCAGTGCTCCTCGGACTAGGAACCCCAGCTCCTACAATGAGCAGTTCTTC.

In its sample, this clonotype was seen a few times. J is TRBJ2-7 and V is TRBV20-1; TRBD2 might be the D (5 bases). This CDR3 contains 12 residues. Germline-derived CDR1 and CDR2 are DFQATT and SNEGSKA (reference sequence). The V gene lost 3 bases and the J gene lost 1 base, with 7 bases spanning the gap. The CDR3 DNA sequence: TGCAGTGCTAGCTGGACTTCCTACGAGCAGTACTTC. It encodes CSASWTSYEQYF.

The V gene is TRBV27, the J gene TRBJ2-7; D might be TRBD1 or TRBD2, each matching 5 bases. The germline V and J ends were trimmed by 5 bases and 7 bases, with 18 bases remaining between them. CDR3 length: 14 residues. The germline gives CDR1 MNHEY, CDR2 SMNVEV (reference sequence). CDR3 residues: CASSPPAGAREQYF. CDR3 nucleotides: TGTGCCAGCAGTCCGCCGGCCGGGGCGCGGGAGCAGTACTTC.

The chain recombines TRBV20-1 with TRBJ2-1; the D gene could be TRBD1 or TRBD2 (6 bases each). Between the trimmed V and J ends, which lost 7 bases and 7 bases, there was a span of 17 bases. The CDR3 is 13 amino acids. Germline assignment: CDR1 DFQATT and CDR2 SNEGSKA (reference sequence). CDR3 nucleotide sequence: TGCAGTGTCCCGTCTAAGGGGGGAAATGAGCAGTTCTTC. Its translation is CSVPSKGGNEQFF.

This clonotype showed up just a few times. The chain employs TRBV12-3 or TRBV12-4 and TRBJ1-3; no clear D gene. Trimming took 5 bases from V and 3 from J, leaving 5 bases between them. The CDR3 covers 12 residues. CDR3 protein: CASSRHGNTIYF. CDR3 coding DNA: TGTGCCAGCAGTCGCCATGGAAACACCATATATTTT.

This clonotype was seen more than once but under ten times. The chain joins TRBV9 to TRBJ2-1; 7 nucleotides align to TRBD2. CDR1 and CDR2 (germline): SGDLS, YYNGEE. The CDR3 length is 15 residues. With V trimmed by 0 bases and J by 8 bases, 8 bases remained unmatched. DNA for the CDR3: TGTGCCAGCAGCGTAGCGACTAGCTCACACGATGAGCAGTTCTTC. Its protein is CASSVATSSHDEQFF. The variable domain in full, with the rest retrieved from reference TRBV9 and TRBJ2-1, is DSGVTQTPKHLITATGQRVTLRCSPRSGDLSVYWYQQSLDQGLQFLIQYYNGEERAKGNILERFSAQQFPDLHSELNLSSLELGDSALYFCASSVATSSHDEQFFGPGTRLTVL.